Included here is one T cell receptor (beta chain) sequence, with context. Its antigen is still unknown. Sample-barcoded 5' priming and a J-beta primer mix drove a second PCR of 7 to 11 cycles. TCRdb itself ran the 5' RACE reads through MiXCR, one entry per CDR3 protein. Among more than 1 million distinct CDR3 sequences, over 35% were seen once, and the ten largest hold 15% to 20%. Germline-derived CDR1 and CDR2 are MDHEN and SYDVKM. After removal of 6 bases from V and 1 base from J, the junction contained 5 bases not matched to a gene. The CDR3 contains 14 residues. This sample was included in a study of blood T cells in healthy people across ages. Looking at the study overall: There was about one barcoded beta molecule captured by template switching per two T cells. Study results and caveats: Both naive CD4+ cell counts and diversity were greater in long-lived donors than in aged donors. Not knowing donor CMV status may have confounded expanded clonotype changes. With naive T cell percentage, TCR beta diversity showed a strong correlation.

The genes are TRBV28 and TRBJ2-7; 8 bases are a match to TRBD1. This TCR derives from a woman aged 60-70 years in good health. Sample: blood. In DNA, the CDR3 is TGTGCCAGCAGCGTACAGGGGGAGTCCTACGAGCAGTACTTC. Amino acids: CASSVQGESYEQYF.